Following are 15 T cell receptor beta chains from one sample sequenced in a study of blood T cell repertoires in COVID-19. Produced via immunoSEQ multiplex PCR; TCRdb's table is partial and in-frame only. The repertoire holds approximately 130,000 clones, with approximately 80% as singletons. Sequenced material: peripheral blood. The receptors here all came from a man between 35 and 55 years old with active or convalescent COVID-19.

The CDR3 spells CASSYTGDTEAFF. DNA for the CDR3: TGTGCCAGCAGTTACACAGGGGACACTGAAGCTTTCTTT. J is TRBJ1-1 and V is TRBV6-5; 7 bases map to TRBD1. Germline CDR1 is MNHEY and CDR2 is SVGAGI. CDR3 length: 13 residues. Unmatched junction bases numbered 0, after V lost 2 bases and J lost 3 bases.

In its sample, this clone was seen once. This chain links TRBV9 with TRBJ2-1; 9 nucleotides line up with TRBD1. This CDR3 region has 15 residues. Germline loops: CDR1 SGDLS, CDR2 YYNGEE. Trimming at V came to 7 bases and at J to 3 bases, leaving 8 bases not matched to a gene. CDR3 DNA sequence: TGTGCCAGCGGGACCACAGGGGGCATCTACAATGAGCAGTTCTTC. Protein product: CASGTTGGIYNEQFF.

The J gene is TRBJ2-1, the V gene TRBV7-3; TRBD2 might be the D (7 bases). This CDR3 spans 15 amino acids. The V gene lost 2 bases and the J gene lost 6 bases, with 14 bases spanning the gap. Germline CDR1 reads SGHTA; CDR2 reads FQGTGA. Here the CDR3 DNA reads TGTGCCAGCAGCTTATCCGGGGGGCCCTTCAATGAGCAGTTCTTC. Amino acid sequence: CASSLSGGPFNEQFF.

The chain recombines TRBV29-1 with TRBJ2-3; tentative D call: TRBD1 (7 bases). There are 15 residues in the CDR3. Germline V gene data show CDR1 as SQVTM and CDR2 as ANQGSEA. Trimming pared 4 bases from V and 3 bases from J, leaving 17 bases between. CDR3 sequence (DNA): TGCAGCGTTGGTCGACAGGGAGGTATTACAGATACGCAGTATTTT. Amino acid sequence: CSVGRQGGITDTQYF.

The chain is built from TRBV3-1 (or the pseudogene TRBV3-2) and TRBJ1-4; 7 bases line up with TRBD1. V lost 3 bases to trimming and J lost 6 bases; unmatched junction nucleotides: 4. The CDR3 contains 14 residues. Germline V CDR1 and CDR2: LGHDT, YNNKEL (reference sequence). The DNA for the CDR3 is TGTGCCAGCAGCCAGACCGGGACAGATGAAAAACTGTTTTTT. As protein: CASSQTGTDEKLFF.

The chain recombines TRBV2 with TRBJ1-5; D not certain. CDR3 size: 12 residues. Deletions cut 6 bases from V and 2 bases from J, with 5 bases between. The germline V gene encodes CDR1 SNHLY and CDR2 FYNNEI. CDR3 in DNA: TGTGCCAGCAGCGGGGGCAATCAGCCCCAGCATTTT. It codes for CASSGGNQPQHF.

The gene calls are TRBV10-3 and TRBJ2-3, with D possibly being TRBD2 (7 bases). The CDR3 spans 16 residues. V lost 8 bases, J lost 3 bases, and 21 bases lay in between. Germline assignment: CDR1 ENHRY and CDR2 SYGVKD. The CDR3 loop is CAIGLGGARKTDTQYF. The CDR3 DNA follows: TGTGCCATCGGGCTTGGGGGGGCCAGGAAAACAGATACGCAGTATTTT.

The rearrangement joins TRBV19 to TRBJ2-5; D might be TRBD2 (5 bases). V was trimmed by 4 bases and J by 3 bases, leaving 15 bases between them. CDR1 is LNHDA and CDR2 is SQIVND in the germline V gene (reference sequence). This CDR3 contains 15 residues. CDR3 nucleotide sequence: TGTGCCAGTAGTACCCGCCGGAGGACGGAAGAGACCCAGTACTTC. Protein: CASSTRRRTEETQYF.

The chain recombines TRBV6-4 with TRBJ2-7; TRBD2 agrees at 12 bases. Germline values: CDR1 MRHNA, CDR2 SNTAGT. The CDR3 is made up of 17 amino acids. After removal of 3 bases from V and 4 bases from J, the junction contained 10 bases not matched to a gene. The CDR3: CASSERARTSGKYEQYF. The CDR3 DNA reads as TGTGCCAGCAGTGAAAGAGCTCGGACTAGCGGGAAATACGAGCAGTACTTC.

The V and J genes are TRBV5-4 and TRBJ1-1; no clear D gene. Per germline, CDR1 SGHNT and CDR2 YYREEE (reference sequence). The V gene lost 1 base and the J gene lost 4 bases, with 11 bases spanning the gap. The CDR3 loop spans 14 amino acids. CDR3 DNA sequence: TGTGCCAGCAGCTTGCGGGAGGAGAGCACTGAAGCTTTCTTT. It specifies CASSLREESTEAFF.

The J gene is TRBJ1-1, the V gene TRBV6-6; 9 bases align to TRBD1. CDR1 MNHNY and CDR2 SVGAGI come from the germline V gene (reference sequence). Unmatched junction bases numbered 9, after V lost 7 bases and J lost 3 bases. The CDR3 is made up of 15 amino acids. CDR3 loop: CASNPGQGSYTEAFF. The CDR3, as DNA: TGTGCCAGCAACCCGGGACAGGGTTCCTACACTGAAGCTTTCTTT.

Concerning this clone itself: The sample holds other DNA sequences that translate to the same CDR3. This chain joins TRBV9 and TRBJ2-5; D is undetermined. Germline assignment: CDR1 SGDLS and CDR2 YYNGEE. The CDR3 is 13 residues long. The ends were cut back, 0 bases at V and 5 bases at J, with 8 bases in the middle. CDR3 in DNA: TGTGCCAGCAGCGTAGCGGGTGGGGAGACCCAGTACTTC. Translated, it gives CASSVAGGETQYF.

V usage is TRBV6-2 or TRBV6-3 and J usage is TRBJ2-1; 9 bases line up with TRBD2. The V gene's germline CDR1 is MNHEY and CDR2 SVGEGT. The CDR3 has 15 amino acids. The V and J ends lost 0 bases and 7 bases, in that order; junction bases with no gene match: 4. The CDR3 reads CASSYSLAGINEQFF. In DNA form, the CDR3 reads TGTGCCAGCAGTTACTCGCTAGCGGGGATTAATGAGCAGTTCTTC.

The chain carries TRBV5-1 and TRBJ2-1, with D maybe TRBD2 (6 bases). V gave up 4 bases and J gave up 7 bases, with 12 bases separating them. The CDR3 has 13 amino acids. Germline V lookup: CDR1 SGHRS, CDR2 YFSETQ. This CDR3 is CASSRDGGNEQFF. The CDR3 nucleotides are TGCGCCAGCAGCCGTGACGGGGGTAATGAGCAGTTCTTC.

The chain employs TRBV5-6 and TRBJ1-1; D might be TRBD1 (5 bases). V gave up 2 bases and J gave up 4 bases, with 21 bases separating them. The CDR3 length is 17 residues. Germline CDR1 reads SGHDT; CDR2 reads YYEEEE. Written as DNA, the CDR3 is TGTGCCAGCAGCTTCCCCGCAGGGTCCCTTTCGGGCACTGAAGCTTTCTTT. Its translation is CASSFPAGSLSGTEAFF.